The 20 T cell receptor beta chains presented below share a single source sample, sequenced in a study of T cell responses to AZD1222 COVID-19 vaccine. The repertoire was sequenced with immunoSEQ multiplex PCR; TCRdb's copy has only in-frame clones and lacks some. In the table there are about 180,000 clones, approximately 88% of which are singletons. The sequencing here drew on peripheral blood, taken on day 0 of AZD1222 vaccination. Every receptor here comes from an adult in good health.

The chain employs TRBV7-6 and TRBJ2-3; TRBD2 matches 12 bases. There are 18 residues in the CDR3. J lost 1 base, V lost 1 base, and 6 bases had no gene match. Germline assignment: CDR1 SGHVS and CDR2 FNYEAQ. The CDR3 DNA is TGTGCCAGCAGCTTAGGGTCCCGGACTAGCGGGGGCACAGATACGCAGTATTTT. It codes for CASSLGSRTSGGTDTQYF.

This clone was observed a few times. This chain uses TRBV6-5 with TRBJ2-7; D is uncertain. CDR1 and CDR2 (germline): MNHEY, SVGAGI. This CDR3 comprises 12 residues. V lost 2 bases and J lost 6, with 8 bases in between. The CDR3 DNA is TGTGCCAGCAGTTACCCCGGGTCCGAGCAGTACTTC. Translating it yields CASSYPGSEQYF.

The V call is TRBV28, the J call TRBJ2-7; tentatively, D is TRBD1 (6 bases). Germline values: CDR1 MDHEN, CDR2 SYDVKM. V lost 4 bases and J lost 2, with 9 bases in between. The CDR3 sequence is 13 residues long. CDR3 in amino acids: CASSSGTPYEQYF. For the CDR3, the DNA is TGTGCCAGCAGTTCCGGGACACCCTACGAGCAGTACTTC.

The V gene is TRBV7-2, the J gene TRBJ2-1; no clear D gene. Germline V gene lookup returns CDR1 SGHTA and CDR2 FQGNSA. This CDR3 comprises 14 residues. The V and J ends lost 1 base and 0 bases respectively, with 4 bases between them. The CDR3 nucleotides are TGTGCCAGCAGCTTAGATAGCTCCTACAATGAGCAGTTCTTC. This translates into CASSLDSSYNEQFF.

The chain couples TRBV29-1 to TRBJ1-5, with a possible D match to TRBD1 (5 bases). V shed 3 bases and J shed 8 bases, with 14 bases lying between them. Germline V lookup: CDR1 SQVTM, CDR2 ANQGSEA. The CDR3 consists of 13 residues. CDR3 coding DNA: TGCAGCGTTGAGACAGCCGCCGGGAAGCCCCAGCATTTT. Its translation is CSVETAAGKPQHF. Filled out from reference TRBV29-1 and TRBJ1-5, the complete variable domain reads SAVISQKPSRDICQRGTSLTIQCQVDSQVTMMFWYRQQPGQSLTLIATANQGSEATYESGFVIDKFPISRPNLTFSTLTVSNMSPEDSSIYLCSVETAAGKPQHFGDGTRLSIL.

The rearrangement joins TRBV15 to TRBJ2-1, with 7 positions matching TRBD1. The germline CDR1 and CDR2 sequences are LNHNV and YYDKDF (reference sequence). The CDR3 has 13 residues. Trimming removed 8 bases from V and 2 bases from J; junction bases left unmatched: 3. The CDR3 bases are TGTGCCACCGGGGGACAGACCTACAATGAGCAGTTCTTC. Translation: CATGGQTYNEQFF.

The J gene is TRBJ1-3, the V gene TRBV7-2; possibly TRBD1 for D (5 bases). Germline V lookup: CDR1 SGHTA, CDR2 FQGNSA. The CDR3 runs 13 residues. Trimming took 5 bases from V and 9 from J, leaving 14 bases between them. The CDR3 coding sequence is TGTGCCAGCAGCCCCCGCGGGGGTAGCACCATATATTTT. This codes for CASSPRGGSTIYF.

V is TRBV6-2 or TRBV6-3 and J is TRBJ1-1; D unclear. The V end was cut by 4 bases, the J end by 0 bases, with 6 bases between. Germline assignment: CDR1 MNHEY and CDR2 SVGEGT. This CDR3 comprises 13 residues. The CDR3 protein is CASSSTLNTEAFF. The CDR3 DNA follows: TGTGCCAGCAGTTCCACTTTGAACACTGAAGCTTTCTTT.

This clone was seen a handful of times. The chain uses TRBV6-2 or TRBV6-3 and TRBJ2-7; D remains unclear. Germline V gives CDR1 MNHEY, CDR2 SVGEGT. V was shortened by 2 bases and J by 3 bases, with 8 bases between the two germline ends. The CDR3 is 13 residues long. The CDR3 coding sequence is TGTGCCAGCAGTTACCGGCAGGACTACGAGCAGTACTTC. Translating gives CASSYRQDYEQYF.

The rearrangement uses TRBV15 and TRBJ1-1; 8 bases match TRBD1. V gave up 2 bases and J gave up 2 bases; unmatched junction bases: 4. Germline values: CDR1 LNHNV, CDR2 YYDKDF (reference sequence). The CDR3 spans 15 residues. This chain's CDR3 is CATSRRGQGNTEAFF. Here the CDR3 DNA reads TGTGCCACCAGCAGAAGAGGACAGGGTAACACTGAAGCTTTCTTT.

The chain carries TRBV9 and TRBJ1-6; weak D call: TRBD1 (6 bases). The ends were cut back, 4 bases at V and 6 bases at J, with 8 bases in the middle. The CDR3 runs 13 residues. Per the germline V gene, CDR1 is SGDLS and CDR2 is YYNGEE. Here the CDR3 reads CASSPRGNSPLHF. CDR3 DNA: TGTGCCAGCAGCCCCAGGGGTAATTCACCCCTCCACTTT.

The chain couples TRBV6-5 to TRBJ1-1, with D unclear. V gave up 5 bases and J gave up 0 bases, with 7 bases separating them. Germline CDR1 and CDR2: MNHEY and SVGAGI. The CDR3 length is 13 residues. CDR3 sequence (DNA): TGTGCCAGCAGTAACCAGATGAACACTGAAGCTTTCTTT. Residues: CASSNQMNTEAFF.

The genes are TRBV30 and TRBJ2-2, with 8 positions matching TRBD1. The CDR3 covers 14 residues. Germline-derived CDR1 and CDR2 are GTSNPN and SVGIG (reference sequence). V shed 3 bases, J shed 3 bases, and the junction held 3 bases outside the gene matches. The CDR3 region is CAWRARGHTGELFF. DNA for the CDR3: TGTGCCTGGAGGGCCAGGGGGCACACCGGGGAGCTGTTTTTT.

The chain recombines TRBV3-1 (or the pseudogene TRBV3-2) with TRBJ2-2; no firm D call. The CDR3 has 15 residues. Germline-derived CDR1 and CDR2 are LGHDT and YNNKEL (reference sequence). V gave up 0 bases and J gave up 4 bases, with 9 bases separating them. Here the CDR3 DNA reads TGTGCCAGCAGCCAAGACCCGATTTTCACCGGGGAGCTGTTTTTT. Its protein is CASSQDPIFTGELFF.

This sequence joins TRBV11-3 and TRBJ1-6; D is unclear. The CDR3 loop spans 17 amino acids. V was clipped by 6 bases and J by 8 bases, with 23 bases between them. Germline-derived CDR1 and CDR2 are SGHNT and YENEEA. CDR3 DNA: TGTGCCAGCAGGGACCGCAATTATCGGGAGGCCCATTCACCCCTCCACTTT. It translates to CASRDRNYREAHSPLHF.

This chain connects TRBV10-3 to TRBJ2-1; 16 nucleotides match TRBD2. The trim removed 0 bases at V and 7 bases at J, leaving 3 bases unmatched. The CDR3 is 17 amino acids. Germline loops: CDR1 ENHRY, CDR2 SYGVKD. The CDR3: CAISESPGLAGGNEQFF. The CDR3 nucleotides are TGTGCCATCAGTGAGTCCCCGGGACTAGCGGGGGGGAATGAGCAGTTCTTC.

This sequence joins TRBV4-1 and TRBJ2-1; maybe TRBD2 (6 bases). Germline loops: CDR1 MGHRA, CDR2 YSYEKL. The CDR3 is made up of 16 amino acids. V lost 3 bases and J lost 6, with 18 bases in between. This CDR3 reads CASSQEGTLLRNEQFF. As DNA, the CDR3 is TGCGCCAGCAGCCAGGAAGGGACTCTCTTGCGCAATGAGCAGTTCTTC.

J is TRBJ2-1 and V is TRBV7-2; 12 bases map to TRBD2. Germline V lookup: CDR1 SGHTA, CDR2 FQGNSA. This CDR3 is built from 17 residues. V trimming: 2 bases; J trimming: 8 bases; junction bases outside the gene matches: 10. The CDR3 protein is CASSLISRTSGNYEQFF. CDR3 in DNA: TGTGCCAGCAGCTTAATCTCCCGGACTAGCGGGAACTATGAGCAGTTCTTC. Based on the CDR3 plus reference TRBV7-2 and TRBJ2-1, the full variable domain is GAGVSQSPSNKVTEKGKDVELRCDPISGHTALYWYRQSLGQGLEFLIYFQGNSAPDKSGLPSDRFSAERTGGSVSTLTIQRTQQEDSAVYLCASSLISRTSGNYEQFFGPGTRLTVL.

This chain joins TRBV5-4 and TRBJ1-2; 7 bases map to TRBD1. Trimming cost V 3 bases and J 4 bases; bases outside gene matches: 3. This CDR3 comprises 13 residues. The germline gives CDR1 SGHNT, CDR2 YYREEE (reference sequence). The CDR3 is CASSSDRAYGYTF. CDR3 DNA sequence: TGTGCCAGCAGCTCTGACAGGGCCTATGGCTACACCTTC.

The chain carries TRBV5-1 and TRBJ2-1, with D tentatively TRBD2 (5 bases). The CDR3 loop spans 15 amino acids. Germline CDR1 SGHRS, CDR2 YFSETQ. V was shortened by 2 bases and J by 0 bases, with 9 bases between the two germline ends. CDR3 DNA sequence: TGCGCCAGCAGCTTTTCGGACTTCTCCTACAATGAGCAGTTCTTC. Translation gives CASSFSDFSYNEQFF. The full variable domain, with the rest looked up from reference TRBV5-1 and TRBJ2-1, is KAGVTQTPRYLIKTRGQQVTLSCSPISGHRSVSWYQQTPGQGLQFLFEYFSETQRNKGNFPGRFSGRQFSNSRSEMNVSTLELGDSALYLCASSFSDFSYNEQFFGPGTRLTVL.